This TCR beta chain was sequenced during a study of T cell responses to AZD1222 COVID-19 vaccine. Data came from immunoSEQ multiplex PCR; TCRdb stores just in-frame clones and leaves some out. The sample contains tens of thousands of clones, around 90% of which appear only once. This clone was found once. This clonotype was sampled from an adult in good health. The input for sequencing was peripheral blood, taken on day 0 of AZD1222 vaccination.

CDR3 sequence: CAWRGVSWDGYTF. The DNA for the CDR3 is TGTGCCTGGAGAGGCGTCTCCTGGGACGGCTACACCTTC. The chain employs TRBV30 and TRBJ1-2; perhaps TRBD1 as D (5 bases). The germline V and J ends were trimmed by 3 bases and 8 bases, with 16 bases remaining between them. This CDR3 spans 13 amino acids. Looked up from germline, CDR1 is GTSNPN and CDR2 is SVGIG (reference sequence).